The 22 T cell receptor beta chains below all came from one sample that was sequenced in a study of cytotoxic CD8 clonotypes in ibrutinib-treated CLL. Data came from immunoSEQ multiplex PCR; TCRdb stores just in-frame clones and leaves some out. The top ten clones hold about 16% of a sample with more than 200,000 clones, around 70% of them seen once. Sample: PBMCs, taken after 24 months of ibrutinib treatment. The receptors derive from a human donor with chronic lymphocytic leukemia.

The V and J genes are TRBV4-1 and TRBJ2-1; the D call may be TRBD1 or TRBD2 (6 bases each). The CDR3 is 15 amino acids. The V end was cut by 2 bases, the J end by 8 bases, with 16 bases between. Germline CDR1 MGHRA, CDR2 YSYEKL. CDR3 region: CASSQFETGADEQFF. The DNA for the CDR3 is TGCGCCAGCAGCCAATTCGAAACGGGGGCCGATGAGCAGTTCTTC.

Concerning this clone: At one end the junction does not follow the germline gene, possibly because of a read error. The rearrangement joins TRBV28 to TRBJ1-1; 9 positions match TRBD1. The CDR3 has 14 amino acids. CDR1 is MDHEN and CDR2 is SYDVKM in the germline V gene. CDR3 amino acids: CASSLKPGQGLNVF. CDR3 nucleotide sequence: TGTGCCAGCAGTTTAAAACCGGGACAGGGCCTAAACGTATTT.

The gene calls are TRBV14 and TRBJ2-3, with D tentatively TRBD2 (5 bases). The CDR3 totals 16 residues. CDR1 and CDR2 (germline): SGHDN, FVKESK. V gave up 1 base and J gave up 3 bases, with 14 bases separating them. CDR3 sequence: CASSQVRGGLTDTQYF. CDR3 sequence (DNA): TGTGCCAGCAGCCAAGTCCGTGGAGGTTTGACAGATACGCAGTATTTT. Based on the CDR3 plus reference TRBV14 and TRBJ2-3, the full variable domain is EAGVTQFPSHSVIEKGQTVTLRCDPISGHDNLYWYRRVMGKEIKFLLHFVKESKQDESGMPNNRFLAERTGGTYSTLKVQPAELEDSGVYFCASSQVRGGLTDTQYFGPGTRLTVL.

The chain recombines TRBV28 with TRBJ1-2; D is uncertain. The germline V and J ends were trimmed by 2 bases and 11 bases, with 18 bases remaining between them. CDR1 is MDHEN and CDR2 is SYDVKM in the germline V gene. CDR3 length: 14 amino acids. The CDR3 nucleotides are TGTGCCAGCAGTTTAGGCTATCCCCCGACGGTTTACACCTTC. Protein sequence: CASSLGYPPTVYTF.

This clone was counted a few times. The genes are TRBV5-1 and TRBJ2-5; D is perhaps TRBD1 or TRBD2 (6 bases each). CDR3 size: 15 residues. V shed 0 bases and J shed 5 bases, with 14 bases lying between them. CDR1 SGHRS and CDR2 YFSETQ come from the germline V gene. In nucleotides, the CDR3 is TGCGCCAGCAGCTTGGAAGGGGGGCGCAGGGAGACCCAGTACTTC. Amino acids: CASSLEGGRRETQYF.

This chain uses TRBV5-4 with TRBJ2-5, with D tentatively TRBD1 (5 bases). CDR3 length equals 16 residues. The V and J ends lost 2 bases and 0 bases respectively, with 14 bases between them. Per germline, CDR1 SGHNT and CDR2 YYREEE (reference sequence). CDR3 DNA sequence: TGTGCCAGCAGCTTCGACAGCCCGTTAGACCAAGAGACCCAGTACTTC. Translation gives CASSFDSPLDQETQYF. Variable domain in full (rest from reference TRBV5-4 and TRBJ2-5): ETGVTQSPTHLIKTRGQQVTLRCSSQSGHNTVSWYQQALGQGPQFIFQYYREEENGRGNFPPRFSGLQFPNYSSELNVNALELDDSALYLCASSFDSPLDQETQYFGPGTRLLVL.

The rearrangement links TRBV1 to TRBJ2-7. TRBV1 is shown as a pseudogene. The CDR3 totals 13 residues. The CDR3 DNA reads TGCACCAGCAGCCAAGGGGACCCGAACGAGCAGTACTTC. This gives the protein CTSSQGDPNEQYF.

This clone was seen only a few times. The chain employs TRBV5-4 and TRBJ1-2, with 8 bases lining up with TRBD1. Germline-derived CDR1 and CDR2 are SGHNT and YYREEE (reference sequence). The CDR3 extends over 14 amino acids. Unmatched junction bases numbered 10, after V lost 4 bases and J lost 8 bases. CDR3 nucleotide sequence: TGTGCCAGCAGCCGGATGGACAGGGATCACGGCTACACCTTC. It translates to CASSRMDRDHGYTF.

The CDR3 sequence is CATYFYSGSDEQFF. The CDR3 DNA sequence: TGTGCCACCTACTTTTATAGCGGGAGTGATGAGCAGTTCTTC. The V and J genes are TRBV2 and TRBJ2-1, with 9 nucleotides matching TRBD2. Trimming removed 10 bases from V and 8 bases from J; junction bases left unmatched: 12. In germline, CDR1 is SNHLY, CDR2 FYNNEI. There are 14 residues in the CDR3. Drawing the rest from reference TRBV2 and TRBJ2-1, the complete variable domain is EPEVTQTPSHQVTQMGQEVILRCVPISNHLYFYWYRQILGQKVEFLVSFYNNEISEKSEIFDDQFSVERPDGSNFTLKIRSTKLEDSAMYFCATYFYSGSDEQFFGPGTRLTVL.

This clone was picked up one time. This chain links TRBV28 with TRBJ2-7; possible D gene TRBD2, 6 bases. V lost 7 bases and J lost 2, with 15 bases in between. The CDR3 totals 14 residues. CDR1 MDHEN and CDR2 SYDVKM come from the germline V gene. CDR3 residues: CASISGLGTYEQYF. The DNA for the CDR3 is TGTGCCAGCATTTCGGGACTCGGGACCTACGAGCAGTACTTC.

The gene calls are TRBV27 and TRBJ2-3; D is unclear. This CDR3 has 19 amino acids. Germline CDR1 is MNHEY and CDR2 is SMNVEV (reference sequence). The V end was cut by 0 bases, the J end by 1 base, with 20 bases between. The CDR3 nucleotides read TGTGCCAGCAGTTTATCTCTGACCCTCCCCAGCGAGCGCACAGATACGCAGTATTTT. Its protein is CASSLSLTLPSERTDTQYF.

The V gene is TRBV5-8, the J gene TRBJ2-7; 10 bases match TRBD2. After removal of 6 bases from V and 7 bases from J, the junction contained 10 bases not matched to a gene. In germline, CDR1 is SGHTS, CDR2 YDEGEE. The CDR3 spans 14 residues. This CDR3 is CASTPLAGPEEQYF. Here the CDR3 DNA reads TGTGCCAGCACCCCACTAGCGGGGCCTGAGGAGCAGTACTTC.

The chain recombines TRBV9 with TRBJ2-2; TRBD2 aligns across 12 bases. Trimming removed 3 bases from V and 5 bases from J; junction bases left unmatched: 8. Germline V lookup: CDR1 SGDLS, CDR2 YYNGEE. The CDR3 has 17 residues. The CDR3 DNA follows: TGTGCCAGCAGCGCGGCCCAAGGACTAGCGGGAACCGGGGAGCTGTTTTTT. Its translation: CASSAAQGLAGTGELFF.

The chain joins TRBV19 to TRBJ2-5; a weak D match, TRBD2 (5 bases). Trimming stripped 5 bases from V and 5 bases from J, with 21 bases between. CDR3 length: 16 amino acids. The germline V gene has CDR1 LNHDA and CDR2 SQIVND (reference sequence). CDR3 nucleotides: TGTGCCAGTAGTCCTACCACGGGGAGATTGGTCGAGACCCAGTACTTC. Protein product: CASSPTTGRLVETQYF.

This clone showed up just once. The chain carries TRBV7-2 and TRBJ1-5; TRBD1 matches at 8 bases. Unmatched junction bases numbered 0, after V lost 6 bases and J lost 2 bases. The CDR3 is 13 residues long. Germline CDR1 reads SGHTA; CDR2 reads FQGNSA. CDR3 sequence: CASRGQGNQPQHF. DNA of the CDR3: TGTGCCAGCAGGGGACAGGGCAATCAGCCCCAGCATTTT.

V usage is TRBV19 and J usage is TRBJ1-5; 8 bases align to TRBD1. After removal of 10 bases from V and 5 bases from J, the junction contained 13 bases not matched to a gene. The CDR3 runs to 15 residues. Looked up from germline, CDR1 is LNHDA and CDR2 is SQIVND (reference sequence). Here the CDR3 reads CATGKDRAMDQPQHF. The CDR3 DNA is TGTGCCACCGGGAAGGACAGGGCGATGGATCAGCCCCAGCATTTT.

The chain has TRBV19 and TRBJ2-1; TRBD2 matches at 7 bases. This CDR3 has 15 residues. J gave up 4 bases and V 4 bases, and 7 bases lay outside the gene matches. CDR1 is LNHDA, CDR2 SQIVND, per germline (reference sequence). This CDR3 is CASSTPQRGYNEQFF. Here the CDR3 DNA reads TGTGCCAGTAGTACCCCCCAGCGGGGTTACAATGAGCAGTTCTTC.

This rearrangement joins TRBV30 to TRBJ2-3, with D possibly matching TRBD2 (6 bases). The ends were cut back, 0 bases at V and 2 bases at J, with 12 bases in the middle. Germline loops: CDR1 GTSNPN, CDR2 SVGIG (reference sequence). The CDR3 totals 15 residues. The CDR3 loop is CAWSVGGGSTDTQYF. The CDR3, as DNA: TGTGCCTGGAGTGTGGGGGGAGGATCCACAGATACGCAGTATTTT.

Only a few counts were recorded for this clone. This same CDR3 is encoded by further DNA sequences in the sample. This rearrangement joins TRBV9 to TRBJ1-1, with a possible D match to TRBD1 (6 bases). CDR3 length: 14 amino acids. Germline values: CDR1 SGDLS, CDR2 YYNGEE. Trimming stripped 0 bases from V and 3 bases from J, with 9 bases between. The CDR3 loop reads CASSVDRADTEAFF. CDR3 in DNA: TGTGCCAGCAGCGTAGACAGGGCGGACACTGAAGCTTTCTTT.

The rearrangement joins TRBV29-1 to TRBJ2-7, with 10 bases that match TRBD1. The CDR3 has 13 residues. Germline values: CDR1 SQVTM, CDR2 ANQGSEA. V dropped 7 bases and J dropped 6; count of bases not matched to a gene: 9. CDR3 in DNA: TGCAGCGGGCGCCGGGACAGGGGTACCGAGCAGTACTTC. This gives the protein CSGRRDRGTEQYF.

The chain joins TRBV27 to TRBJ2-3; 9 bases agree with TRBD2. The CDR3 runs 17 residues. V lost 4 bases to trimming and J lost 3 bases; unmatched junction nucleotides: 11. CDR1 and CDR2 (germline): MNHEY, SMNVEV (reference sequence). CDR3 nucleotides: TGTGCCAGCAGTTCCGCTTTAGCGGGAGTACTGACAGATACGCAGTATTTT. Its translation: CASSSALAGVLTDTQYF.

The chain carries TRBV7-3 and TRBJ2-5, with 8 nucleotides matching TRBD2. CDR3 length equals 16 residues. The V segment lost 0 bases and the J segment 0 bases; nucleotides outside the gene matches: 3. The germline V gene has CDR1 SGHTA and CDR2 FQGTGA. CDR3 in amino acids: CASSLTGLGNQETQYF. CDR3 in DNA: TGTGCCAGCAGCTTAACGGGACTAGGGAACCAAGAGACCCAGTACTTC.